The next 17 T cell receptor beta chains were all read from a single sample in a study of identical twins. MiXCR, applied by TCRdb to the 5' RACE reads, yields one record per CDR3 protein. In the table there are 200,000 to 300,000 distinct CDR3 sequences, roughly 7% of which are singletons. These same data were also listed under a study on yellow fever vaccine responses in identical twins.

The sample taken for sequencing was memory (CD45RO+) T cells sorted from blood. The source is a young woman in good health.

This clonotype was counted a few times. This chain uses TRBV2 with TRBJ2-5, with D unclear. The ends were cut back, 3 bases at V and 4 bases at J, with 9 bases in the middle. Looked up from germline, CDR1 is SNHLY and CDR2 is FYNNEI. This CDR3 has 13 residues. CDR3 in amino acids: CASSERRTETQYF. As DNA, the CDR3 is TGTGCCAGCAGTGAGAGGCGGACAGAGACCCAGTACTTC.

This clonotype occurred a few times. The chain couples TRBV7-6 to TRBJ1-5; D not certain. CDR1 is SGHVS and CDR2 is FNYEAQ in the germline V gene. This CDR3 spans 13 amino acids. The ends were cut back, 0 bases at V and 3 bases at J, with 3 bases in the middle. The chain's CDR3 is CASSLADNQPQHF. The CDR3 DNA sequence: TGTGCCAGCAGCTTAGCTGACAATCAGCCCCAGCATTTT.

This clonotype was observed at least ten times. J is TRBJ1-1 and V is TRBV5-1; 9 bases agree with TRBD1. CDR3 length: 14 amino acids. CDR1 is SGHRS, CDR2 YFSETQ, per germline. Losses at the gene ends were 4 bases for V and 4 bases for J; bases not matched to a gene: 5. CDR3 loop: CASSRTGETTEAFF. CDR3 in DNA: TGCGCCAGCAGCCGGACAGGGGAGACCACTGAAGCTTTCTTT.

V gene TRBV7-9 combines with J gene TRBJ2-7; D perhaps matches TRBD2 (5 bases). V gave up 4 bases and J gave up 3 bases, with 16 bases separating them. Germline loops: CDR1 SEHNR, CDR2 FQNEAQ (reference sequence). The CDR3 spans 15 residues. The CDR3 loop reads CASSYYSAGDYEQYF. The CDR3 region has the DNA TGTGCCAGCAGCTATTATAGCGCCGGGGACTACGAGCAGTACTTC.

This clonotype has just a few counts. The chain is built from TRBV5-5 and TRBJ2-1, with 9 bases fitting TRBD1. Per the germline V gene, CDR1 is SGHKS and CDR2 is YYEKEE (reference sequence). The CDR3 has 17 residues. Trimming took 0 bases from V and 7 from J; bases not matched to a gene: 11. The CDR3 loop reads CASSLAQDRGIWNEQFF. The CDR3 DNA reads TGTGCCAGCAGCTTGGCCCAAGACAGGGGGATTTGGAATGAGCAGTTCTTC.

The table lists this clonotype with a few counts. CDR3 residues: CASSSDGSYQPQHF. CDR3 DNA sequence: TGTGCCAGCAGCTCGGACGGATCCTATCAGCCCCAGCATTTT. The chain is built from TRBV7-8 and TRBJ1-5; D not certain. CDR1 and CDR2 (germline): SGHVS, FQNEAQ. The V gene lost 4 bases and the J gene lost 5 bases, with 12 bases spanning the gap. CDR3 size: 14 residues.

This clonotype has only a few counts. The chain is built from TRBV25-1 and TRBJ2-5, with D perhaps matching TRBD1 or TRBD2 (6 bases each). This CDR3 has 12 residues. V gave up 6 bases and J gave up 5 bases, with 10 bases separating them. Germline assignment: CDR1 MGHDK and CDR2 SYGVNS. The CDR3 spells CASSTGRETQYF. DNA for the CDR3: TGTGCCAGCAGCACAGGGAGGGAGACCCAGTACTTC.

V gene TRBV7-2 combines with J gene TRBJ2-1, with TRBD2 as a possible D gene (7 bases). The CDR3 sequence is 13 residues long. CDR1 is SGHTA and CDR2 is FQGNSA in the germline V gene. The V gene lost 2 bases and the J gene lost 9 bases, with 11 bases spanning the gap. CDR3 nucleotide sequence: TGTGCCAGCAGCTTAAAGGGGGGGGTTGAGCAGTTCTTC. Its protein product is CASSLKGGVEQFF.

In its sample, this clonotype was seen a few times. The chain is built from TRBV15 and TRBJ2-5; D gene uncertain. In germline, CDR1 is LNHNV, CDR2 YYDKDF (reference sequence). V was trimmed by 1 base and J by 2 bases, leaving 8 bases between them. CDR3 size: 14 residues. The CDR3 DNA reads TGTGCCACCAGCAGAGGGGGTCTACAAGAGACCCAGTACTTC. It codes for CATSRGGLQETQYF.

Many counts were recorded for this clonotype. J is TRBJ2-1 and V is TRBV5-1; 10 bases match TRBD2. Germline lookup yields CDR1 SGHRS and CDR2 YFSETQ. This CDR3 comprises 14 residues. J lost 4 bases, V lost 6 bases, and 4 bases had no gene match. CDR3 in amino acids: CASTSGGAYNEQFF. In DNA form, the CDR3 reads TGCGCCAGCACAAGCGGGGGGGCTTACAATGAGCAGTTCTTC.

This clonotype came up many times. This chain links TRBV20-1 with TRBJ1-1; D uncertain. The CDR3 loop spans 15 amino acids. Germline lookup yields CDR1 DFQATT and CDR2 SNEGSKA (reference sequence). V was pared by 2 bases and J by 0 bases, with 13 bases between. For the CDR3, the DNA is TGCAGTGCTAGACCGGGAGGCGGAATGAACACTGAAGCTTTCTTT. It yields the protein CSARPGGGMNTEAFF.

This clonotype showed up just a few times. The chain combines TRBV7-9 with TRBJ2-1; 16 nucleotides line up with TRBD2. CDR1 and CDR2 (germline): SEHNR, FQNEAQ (reference sequence). The CDR3 runs 17 residues. J lost 3 bases, V lost 5 bases, and 4 bases had no gene match. CDR3 loop: CASSPGLAGGLYNEQFF. The CDR3 region has the DNA TGTGCCAGCAGCCCGGGACTAGCGGGGGGGCTCTACAATGAGCAGTTCTTC. The whole variable domain, filled in from reference TRBV7-9 and TRBJ2-1, reads DTGVSQNPRHKITKRGQNVTFRCDPISEHNRLYWYRQTLGQGPEFLTYFQNEAQLEKSRLLSDRFSAERPKGSFSTLEIQRTEQGDSAMYLCASSPGLAGGLYNEQFFGPGTRLTVL.

There are many counts of this clonotype. A read error may produce the germline difference seen at one junction end. The chain has TRBV20-1 and TRBJ2-4, with D perhaps being TRBD1 or TRBD2 (5 bases each). The CDR3 has 10 residues. The germline gives CDR1 DFQATT, CDR2 SNEGSKA (reference sequence). The CDR3 spells CSARETTGAF. DNA for the CDR3: TGCAGTGCTAGAGAGACGACCGGGGCGTTC.

The J gene is TRBJ2-7, the V gene TRBV27, with 11 bases fitting TRBD1. The CDR3 length is 14 residues. V lost 6 bases and J lost 3; bases outside the gene matches: 4. The germline V gene has CDR1 MNHEY and CDR2 SMNVEV (reference sequence). The CDR3 DNA is TGTGCCAGCAGGGGACAGGGGGGAGGCTACGAGCAGTACTTC. This translates into CASRGQGGGYEQYF.

The V and J genes are TRBV3-1 and TRBJ2-5, with TRBD1 as a possible D gene (5 bases). The CDR3 has 13 amino acids. V was shortened by 4 bases and J by 7 bases, with 13 bases between the two germline ends. CDR1 and CDR2 (germline): LGHDT, YNNKEL (reference sequence). DNA for the CDR3: TGTGCCAGCAGCCCTACATCTCAGGGGACCCAGTACTTC. It encodes CASSPTSQGTQYF.

The sample holds many counts of this clonotype. J is TRBJ1-2 and V is TRBV6-1, with TRBD1 identical over 7 bases. Trimming removed 5 bases from V and 4 bases from J; junction bases left unmatched: 13. This CDR3 contains 16 residues. CDR1 is MNHNS, CDR2 SASEGT, per germline. CDR3 protein: CASSRYRDRKTYGYTF. CDR3 nucleotides: TGTGCCAGCAGTAGGTACCGGGACAGAAAAACCTATGGCTACACCTTC.

This clonotype was found a few times. This rearrangement joins TRBV12-3 or TRBV12-4 to TRBJ2-7, with TRBD1 matching 8 bases. CDR3 length: 15 residues. J gave up 3 bases and V 2 bases, and 6 bases lay outside the gene matches. The CDR3 here is CASSLMGTGNYEQYF. CDR3 in DNA: TGTGCCAGCAGTTTAATGGGGACAGGAAACTACGAGCAGTACTTC.